Listed below are T cell receptor beta chains from one sample, sequenced in a study of T cells in Graves' hyperthyroidism and ophthalmopathy. One entry per CDR3 protein results from TCRdb running MiXCR on the multiplex PCR reads. The table has over 650,000 distinct CDR3 sequences, around 17% seen once; the top ten hold 8.4%. The source material was blood. All receptors come from a man between 18 and 35 years old with Graves' hyperthyroidism. CDR3s include the opening cysteine and the closing phenylalanine or tryptophan. The D gene is left open where the match is weak. Not every row has a clone size; where given, it reads once, few, many or a size class.

V gene: TRBV20-1; J gene: TRBJ2-7; D gene: .; clone size: .; CDR3 DNA: TGCAATGCTAGAGCGGGCGCGGTGTACGAGCAGTACTTC; CDR3 protein: CNARAGAVYEQYF
V gene: TRBV28; J gene: TRBJ2-1; D gene: .; clone size: .; CDR3 DNA: TGTGCCAGCAGTTACCAAGGGGGTCTCGACAATGAGCAGTTCTTC; CDR3 protein: CASSYQGGLDNEQFF
V gene: TRBV12-3/TRBV12-4; J gene: TRBJ2-5; D gene: TRBD2; clone size: few; CDR3 DNA: TGTGCCAGCAGTCCGGGACTAGCGGTAGAGACCCAGTACTTC; CDR3 protein: CASSPGLAVETQYF
V gene: TRBV5-6; J gene: TRBJ2-7; D gene: .; clone size: .; CDR3 DNA: TGTGCCAGCAGCTCAACGGGACTCAATCACTACGAGCAGTACTTC; CDR3 protein: CASSSTGLNHYEQYF
V gene: TRBV28; J gene: TRBJ2-7; D gene: TRBD2; clone size: few; CDR3 DNA: TGTGCCAGCAAACTAGCGGGAGGCGCTGGCGAGCAGTACTTC; CDR3 protein: CASKLAGGAGEQYF
V gene: TRBV3-1; J gene: TRBJ2-5; D gene: TRBD2; clone size: .; CDR3 DNA: TGTGCCAGCAGCCGAGGTAGACTAGCGGGACACCAAGAGACCCAGTACTTC; CDR3 protein: CASSRGRLAGHQETQYF
V gene: TRBV4-1; J gene: TRBJ1-1; D gene: .; clone size: many; CDR3 DNA: TGCGCCAGCAGCCAGAGATACGGGGTTGAAGCTTTCTTT; CDR3 protein: CASSQRYGVEAFF
V gene: TRBV7-6; J gene: TRBJ2-3; D gene: TRBD2; clone size: .; CDR3 DNA: TGTGCCAGCAGCCTTTTTCCGGGACTAGCGGGACTCCCCGAACAAACAGATACGCAGTATTTT; CDR3 protein: CASSLFPGLAGLPEQTDTQYF
V gene: TRBV7-2; J gene: TRBJ2-6; D gene: .; clone size: .; CDR3 DNA: TGTGCCAGCAGCGCCTATGATCCTGGGGCCAACGTCCTGACTTTC; CDR3 protein: CASSAYDPGANVLTF
V gene: TRBV28; J gene: TRBJ2-2; D gene: TRBD2; clone size: many; CDR3 DNA: TGTGCCAGCTCCTTAGCGGGAGGTTCGACCCGGGAGCTGTTTTTT; CDR3 protein: CASSLAGGSTRELFF
V gene: TRBV20-1; J gene: TRBJ2-5; D gene: .; clone size: .; CDR3 DNA: TGCAGTGCTAGAGATCCAGATTTTAATCAAGAGACCCAGTACTTC; CDR3 protein: CSARDPDFNQETQYF
V gene: TRBV5-5; J gene: TRBJ1-2; D gene: TRBD1; clone size: .; CDR3 DNA: TGTGCCAGCAGCTTTGGAGACAGGGAGGTTCCCTCTGGCTACACCTTC; CDR3 protein: CASSFGDREVPSGYTF
V gene: TRBV27; J gene: TRBJ2-1; D gene: .; clone size: many; CDR3 DNA: TGTGCCAGCAGTTTCGCGCAGTACAATGAGCAGTTCTTC; CDR3 protein: CASSFAQYNEQFF
V gene: TRBV7-2; J gene: TRBJ2-1; D gene: TRBD2; clone size: many; CDR3 DNA: TGTGCCAGCAGCTGGTCGGGACTAGCGGGAGGATACAATGAGCAGTTCTTC; CDR3 protein: CASSWSGLAGGYNEQFF
V gene: TRBV7-8; J gene: TRBJ2-1; D gene: TRBD2; clone size: many; CDR3 DNA: TGTGCCAGCAGCTTACCCGGGAGGGCCTATGAGCAGTTCTTC; CDR3 protein: CASSLPGRAYEQFF
V gene: TRBV9; J gene: TRBJ1-1; D gene: .; clone size: few; CDR3 DNA: TGTGCCAGCAGCGTAGGGGGTCGGACTGAAGCTTTCTTT; CDR3 protein: CASSVGGRTEAFF
V gene: TRBV6-2/TRBV6-3; J gene: TRBJ2-2; D gene: .; clone size: once; CDR3 DNA: TGTGCCAGCAGTTCTTCCGAAGGGCTGGGCGGGGAGCTGTTTTTT; CDR3 protein: CASSSSEGLGGELFF
V gene: TRBV6-2/TRBV6-3; J gene: TRBJ2-1; D gene: .; clone size: many; CDR3 DNA: TGTGCCAGCAGTATGGGACGCCTCTCCTACAATGAGCAGTTCTTC; CDR3 protein: CASSMGRLSYNEQFF
V gene: TRBV2; J gene: TRBJ1-3; D gene: .; clone size: few; CDR3 DNA: TGTGCCAGCAGTTATTTACCGAGCTCTGGAAACACCATATATTTT; CDR3 protein: CASSYLPSSGNTIYF
V gene: TRBV29-1; J gene: TRBJ2-3; D gene: TRBD2; clone size: many; CDR3 DNA: TGCAGCGTCGGGGGGGGGGCGACAGATACGCAGTATTTT; CDR3 protein: CSVGGGATDTQYF
V gene: TRBV19; J gene: TRBJ1-5; D gene: .; clone size: few; CDR3 DNA: TGTGCCAGTAGTGATCGGCAGGGCCTTAATCAGCCCCAGCATTTT; CDR3 protein: CASSDRQGLNQPQHF
V gene: TRBV4-1; J gene: TRBJ2-1; D gene: .; clone size: few; CDR3 DNA: TGCGCCAGCAGCCCCACCGCGACTAGTGTAGCTTACAATGAGCAGTTCTTC; CDR3 protein: CASSPTATSVAYNEQFF
V gene: TRBV6-1; J gene: TRBJ1-4; D gene: .; clone size: few; CDR3 DNA: TGTGCCAGCCTTGCGGGGGGGACTAATGAAAAACTGTTTTTT; CDR3 protein: CASLAGGTNEKLFF